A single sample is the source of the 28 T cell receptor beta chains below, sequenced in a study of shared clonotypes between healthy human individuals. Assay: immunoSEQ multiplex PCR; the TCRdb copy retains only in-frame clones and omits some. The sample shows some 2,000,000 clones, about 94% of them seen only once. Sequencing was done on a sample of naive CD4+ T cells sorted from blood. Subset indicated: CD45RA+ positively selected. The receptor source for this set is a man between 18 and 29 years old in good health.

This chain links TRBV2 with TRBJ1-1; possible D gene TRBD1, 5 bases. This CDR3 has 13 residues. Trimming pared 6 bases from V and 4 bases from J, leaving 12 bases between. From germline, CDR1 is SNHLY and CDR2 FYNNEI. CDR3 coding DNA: TGTGCCAGCAGAGATGACAGTTCCACTGAAGCTTTCTTT. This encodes CASRDDSSTEAFF. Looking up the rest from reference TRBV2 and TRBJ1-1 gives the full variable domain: EPEVTQTPSHQVTQMGQEVILRCVPISNHLYFYWYRQILGQKVEFLVSFYNNEISEKSEIFDDQFSVERPDGSNFTLKIRSTKLEDSAMYFCASRDDSSTEAFFGQGTRLTVV.

CDR3 region: CASSSQGGAPRYTF. For the CDR3, the DNA is TGTGCCAGCAGCTCCCAGGGGGGGGCCCCCCGTTACACCTTC. V is TRBV5-6 and J is TRBJ1-2, with 7 bases that match TRBD1. CDR1 SGHDT and CDR2 YYEEEE come from the germline V gene. The CDR3 is 14 amino acids. With V trimmed by 3 bases and J by 11 bases, 13 bases remained unmatched.

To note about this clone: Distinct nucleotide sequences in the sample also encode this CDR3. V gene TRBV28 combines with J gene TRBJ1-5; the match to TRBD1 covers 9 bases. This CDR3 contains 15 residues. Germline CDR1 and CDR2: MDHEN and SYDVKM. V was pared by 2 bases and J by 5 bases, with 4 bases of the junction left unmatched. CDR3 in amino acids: CASSLRDRVDQPQHF. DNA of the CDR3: TGTGCCAGCAGTTTACGGGACAGGGTCGATCAGCCCCAGCATTTT.

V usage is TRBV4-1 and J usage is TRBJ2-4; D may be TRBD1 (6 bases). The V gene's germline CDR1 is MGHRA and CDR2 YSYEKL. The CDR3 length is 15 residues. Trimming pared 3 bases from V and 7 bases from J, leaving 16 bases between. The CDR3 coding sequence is TGCGCCAGCAGCCAGTTGGAGTCAGGGGTTAACATTCAGTACTTC. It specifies CASSQLESGVNIQYF.

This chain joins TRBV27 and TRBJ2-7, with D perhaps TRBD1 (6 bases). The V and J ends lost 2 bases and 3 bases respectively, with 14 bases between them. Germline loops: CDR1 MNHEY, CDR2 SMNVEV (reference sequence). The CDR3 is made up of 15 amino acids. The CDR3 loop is CASSLKLGANYEQYF. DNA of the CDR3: TGTGCCAGCAGTTTAAAGCTGGGGGCGAACTACGAGCAGTACTTC.

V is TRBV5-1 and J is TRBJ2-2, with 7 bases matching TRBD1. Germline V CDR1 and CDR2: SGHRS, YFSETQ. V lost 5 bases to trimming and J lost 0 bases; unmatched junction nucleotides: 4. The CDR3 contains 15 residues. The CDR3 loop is CASRQGSANTGELFF. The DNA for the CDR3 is TGCGCCAGCAGACAGGGGTCCGCGAACACCGGGGAGCTGTTTTTT.

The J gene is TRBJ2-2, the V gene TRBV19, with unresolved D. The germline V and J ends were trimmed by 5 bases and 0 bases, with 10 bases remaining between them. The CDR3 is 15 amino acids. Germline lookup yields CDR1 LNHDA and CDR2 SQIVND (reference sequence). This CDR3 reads CASSYRNANTGELFF. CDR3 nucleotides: TGTGCCAGTAGTTATCGGAACGCGAACACCGGGGAGCTGTTTTTT.

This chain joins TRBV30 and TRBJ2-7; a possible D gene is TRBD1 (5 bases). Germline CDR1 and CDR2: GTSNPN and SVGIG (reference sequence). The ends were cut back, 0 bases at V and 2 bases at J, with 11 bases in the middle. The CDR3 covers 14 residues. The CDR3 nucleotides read TGTGCCTGGAGTGTATACAGGAAGCCCTACGAGCAGTACTTC. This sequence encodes CAWSVYRKPYEQYF.

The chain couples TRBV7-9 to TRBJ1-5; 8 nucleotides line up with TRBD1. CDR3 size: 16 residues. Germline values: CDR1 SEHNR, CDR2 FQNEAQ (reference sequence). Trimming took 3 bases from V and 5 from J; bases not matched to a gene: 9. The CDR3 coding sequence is TGTGCCAGCAGCTTTGGGACAGGCTTTACGGATCAGCCCCAGCATTTT. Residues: CASSFGTGFTDQPQHF.

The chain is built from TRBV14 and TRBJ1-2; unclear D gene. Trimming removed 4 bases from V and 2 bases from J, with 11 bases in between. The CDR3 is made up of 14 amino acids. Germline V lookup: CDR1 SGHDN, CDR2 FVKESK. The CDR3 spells CASSPSTVNYGYTF. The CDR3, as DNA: TGTGCCAGCAGCCCATCCACGGTCAACTATGGCTACACCTTC.

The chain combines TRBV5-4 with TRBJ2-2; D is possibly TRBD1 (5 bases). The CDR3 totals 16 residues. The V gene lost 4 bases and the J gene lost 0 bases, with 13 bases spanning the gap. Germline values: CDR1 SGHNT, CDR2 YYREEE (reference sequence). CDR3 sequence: CASSPDSRANTGELFF. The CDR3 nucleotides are TGTGCCAGCAGCCCTGATTCCAGGGCGAACACCGGGGAGCTGTTTTTT.

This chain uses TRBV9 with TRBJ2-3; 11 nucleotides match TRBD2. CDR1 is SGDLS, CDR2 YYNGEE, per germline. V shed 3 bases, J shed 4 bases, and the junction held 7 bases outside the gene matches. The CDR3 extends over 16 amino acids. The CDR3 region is CASSAYSGGAADTQYF. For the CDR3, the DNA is TGTGCCAGCAGCGCCTATAGCGGGGGGGCCGCAGATACGCAGTATTTT. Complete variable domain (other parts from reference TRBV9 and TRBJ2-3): DSGVTQTPKHLITATGQRVTLRCSPRSGDLSVYWYQQSLDQGLQFLIQYYNGEERAKGNILERFSAQQFPDLHSELNLSSLELGDSALYFCASSAYSGGAADTQYFGPGTRLTVL.

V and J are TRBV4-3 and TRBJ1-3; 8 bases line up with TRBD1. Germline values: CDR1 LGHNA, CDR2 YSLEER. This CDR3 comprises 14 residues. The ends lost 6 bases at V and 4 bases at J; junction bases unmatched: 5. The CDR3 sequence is CASSQGALGNTIYF. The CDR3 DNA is TGCGCCAGCAGTCAGGGGGCGTTGGGAAACACCATATATTTT.

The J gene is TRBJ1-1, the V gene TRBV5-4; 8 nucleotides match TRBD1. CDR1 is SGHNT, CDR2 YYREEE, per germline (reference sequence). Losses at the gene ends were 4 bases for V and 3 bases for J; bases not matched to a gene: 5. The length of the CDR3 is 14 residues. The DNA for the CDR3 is TGTGCCAGCAGCCCCCCGACAGGGGACACTGAAGCTTTCTTT. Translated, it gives CASSPPTGDTEAFF.

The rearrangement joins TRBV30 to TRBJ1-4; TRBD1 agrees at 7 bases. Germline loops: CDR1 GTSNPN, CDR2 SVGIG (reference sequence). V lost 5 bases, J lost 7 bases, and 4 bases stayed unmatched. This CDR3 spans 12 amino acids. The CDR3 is CAWANRGEKLFF. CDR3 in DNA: TGTGCCTGGGCTAACAGGGGTGAAAAACTGTTTTTT.

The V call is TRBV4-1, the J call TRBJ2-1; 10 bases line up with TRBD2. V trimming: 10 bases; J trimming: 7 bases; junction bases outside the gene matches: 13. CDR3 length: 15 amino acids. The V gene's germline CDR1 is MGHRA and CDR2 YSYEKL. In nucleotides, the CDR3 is TGCGCCACCACTTCGGTGGCTAGCGGGAGTAATGAGCAGTTCTTC. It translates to CATTSVASGSNEQFF.

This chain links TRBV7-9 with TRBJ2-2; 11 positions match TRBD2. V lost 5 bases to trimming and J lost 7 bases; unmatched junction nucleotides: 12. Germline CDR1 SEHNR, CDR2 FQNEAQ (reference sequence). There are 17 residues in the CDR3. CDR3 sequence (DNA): TGTGCCAGCAGCACCCAAACTAGCGGGAGATGGGTCGGGGAGCTGTTTTTT. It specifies CASSTQTSGRWVGELFF.

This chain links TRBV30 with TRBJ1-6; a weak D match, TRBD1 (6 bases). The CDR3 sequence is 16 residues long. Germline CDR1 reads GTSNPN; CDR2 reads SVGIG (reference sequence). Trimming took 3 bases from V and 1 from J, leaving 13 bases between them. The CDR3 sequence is CAWSGPRGSYNSPLHF. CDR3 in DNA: TGTGCCTGGAGCGGTCCTAGGGGGTCCTATAATTCACCCCTCCACTTT. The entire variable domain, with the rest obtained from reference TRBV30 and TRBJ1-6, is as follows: SQTIHQWPATLVQPVGSPLSLECTVEGTSNPNLYWYRQAAGRGLQLLFYSVGIGQISSEVPQNLSASRPQDRQFILSSKKLLLSDSGFYLCAWSGPRGSYNSPLHFGNGTRLTVT.

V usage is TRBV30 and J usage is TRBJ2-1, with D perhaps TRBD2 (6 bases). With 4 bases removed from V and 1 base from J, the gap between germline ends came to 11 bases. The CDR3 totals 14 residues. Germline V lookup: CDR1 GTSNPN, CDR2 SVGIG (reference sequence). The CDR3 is CAWKRDLSYNEQFF. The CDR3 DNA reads TGTGCCTGGAAAAGGGACTTATCCTACAATGAGCAGTTCTTC.

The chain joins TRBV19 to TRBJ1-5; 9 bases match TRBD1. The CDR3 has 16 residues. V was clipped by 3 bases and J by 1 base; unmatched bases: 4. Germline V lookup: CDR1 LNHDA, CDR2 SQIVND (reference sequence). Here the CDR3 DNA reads TGTGCCAGTAGTATCTTTACAGGGGGCAGCAATCAGCCCCAGCATTTT. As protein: CASSIFTGGSNQPQHF.

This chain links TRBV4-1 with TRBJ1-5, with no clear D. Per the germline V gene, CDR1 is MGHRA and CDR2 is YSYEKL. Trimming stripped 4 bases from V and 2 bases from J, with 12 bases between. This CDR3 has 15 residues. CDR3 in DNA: TGCGCCAGCAGCCCAGGCCCCTTCGGCAATCAGCCCCAGCATTTT. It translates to CASSPGPFGNQPQHF.

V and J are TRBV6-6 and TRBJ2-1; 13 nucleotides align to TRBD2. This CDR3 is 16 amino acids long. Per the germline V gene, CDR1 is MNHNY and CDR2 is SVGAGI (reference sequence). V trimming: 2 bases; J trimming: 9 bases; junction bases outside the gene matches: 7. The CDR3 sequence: CASSYPRLAGGSEQFF. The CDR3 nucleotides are TGTGCCAGCAGTTACCCTCGACTAGCGGGAGGTTCTGAGCAGTTCTTC.

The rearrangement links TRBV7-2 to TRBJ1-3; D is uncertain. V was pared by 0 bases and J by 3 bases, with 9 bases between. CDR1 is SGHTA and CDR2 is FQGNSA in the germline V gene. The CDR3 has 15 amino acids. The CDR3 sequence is CASSLADLFGNTIYF. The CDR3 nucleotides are TGTGCCAGCAGCTTAGCTGACCTGTTTGGAAACACCATATATTTT.

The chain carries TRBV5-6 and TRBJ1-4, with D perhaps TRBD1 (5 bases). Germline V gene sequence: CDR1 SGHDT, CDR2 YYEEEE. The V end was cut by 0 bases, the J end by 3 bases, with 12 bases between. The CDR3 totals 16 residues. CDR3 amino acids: CASSLGVGRANEKLFF. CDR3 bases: TGTGCCAGCAGCTTGGGGGTCGGCAGGGCTAATGAAAAACTGTTTTTT.

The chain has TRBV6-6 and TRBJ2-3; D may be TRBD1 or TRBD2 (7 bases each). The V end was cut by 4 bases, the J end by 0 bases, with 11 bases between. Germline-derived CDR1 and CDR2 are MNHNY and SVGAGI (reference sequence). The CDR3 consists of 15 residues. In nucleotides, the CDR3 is TGTGCCAGCAGTTCTCAGGGGGGGAGCACAGATACGCAGTATTTT. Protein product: CASSSQGGSTDTQYF.

CDR3 residues: CASWDRSSNYGYTF. In DNA form, the CDR3 reads TGCGCCAGCTGGGACAGAAGTTCCAACTATGGCTACACCTTC. V usage is TRBV5-1 and J usage is TRBJ1-2, with 7 nucleotides matching TRBD1. The J segment lost 2 bases and the V segment lost 7 bases, leaving 8 bases of the junction unmatched. Germline values: CDR1 SGHRS, CDR2 YFSETQ. CDR3 length: 14 amino acids. The variable domain in full, with the rest retrieved from reference TRBV5-1 and TRBJ1-2, is KAGVTQTPRYLIKTRGQQVTLSCSPISGHRSVSWYQQTPGQGLQFLFEYFSETQRNKGNFPGRFSGRQFSNSRSEMNVSTLELGDSALYLCASWDRSSNYGYTFGSGTRLTVV.

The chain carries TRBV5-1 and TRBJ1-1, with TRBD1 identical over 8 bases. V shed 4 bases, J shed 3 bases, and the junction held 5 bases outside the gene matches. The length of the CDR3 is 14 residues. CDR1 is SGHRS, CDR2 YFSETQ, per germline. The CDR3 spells CASSSQTGDTEAFF. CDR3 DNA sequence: TGCGCCAGCAGCAGCCAGACAGGGGACACTGAAGCTTTCTTT.

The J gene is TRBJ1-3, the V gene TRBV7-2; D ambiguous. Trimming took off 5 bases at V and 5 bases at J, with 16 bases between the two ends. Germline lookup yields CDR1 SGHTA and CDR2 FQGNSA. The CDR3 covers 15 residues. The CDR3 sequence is CASSPDGFVRNTIYF. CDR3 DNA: TGTGCCAGCAGCCCAGATGGTTTTGTTCGAAACACCATATATTTT.